The T cell receptor (beta chain) described here comes from a study of long-term antiretroviral therapy in people with HIV. This was the immunoSEQ v3.0 assay at survey level. It was roughly 40,000-50,000 T-cell genomes per sample that sequencing targeted. The method was immunoSEQ multiplex PCR; TCRdb's version includes in-frame clones alone and lacks a portion of them. The table records 26,000 or so clones, over 85% of them present only once. Study results and caveats: Across all time points, the repertoire was dominated by clones that expanded before ART.

The junction had 2 bases not matched to a gene; V was cut back by 2 bases and J by 5 bases. CDR3 size: 15 residues. CDR1 SEHNR and CDR2 FQNEAQ come from the germline V gene (reference sequence). Concerning this clone itself: What it recognizes is unknown.

This clonotype was sampled from a middle-aged man with HIV. The V and J genes are TRBV7-9 and TRBJ1-4; 10 bases are a match to TRBD1. This specimen was unsorted PBMCs, taken 6.2 years after starting antiretroviral therapy. The DNA for the CDR3 is TGTGCCAGCAGCTTACCGACAGGGGGCAATGAAAAACTGTTTTTT. This codes for CASSLPTGGNEKLFF.